Following are 12 T cell receptor beta chains from one sample sequenced in a study of T cell changes during pregnancy in multiple sclerosis (dated by TCRdb to about 2019). Receptors were amplified or captured by the immunoSEQ multiplex PCR assay. As stored in TCRdb, this immuneACCESS dataset retains in-frame rearrangements with V and J assigned. A fraction of the clones does not appear; measured against another copy, unresolved V genes explain less than half of the discrepancy, and the remainder lacks a known reason. In all, the sample holds approximately 40,000 clones, and over 80% of those were seen once. The ten largest make up approximately 5.1% of the sample. This specimen was peripheral blood, taken in the first trimester of pregnancy. These receptors all come from a female donor in good health, enrolled as a control in a pregnancy study.

J is TRBJ2-5 and V is TRBV7-8, with D perhaps matching TRBD2 (7 bases). CDR1 SGHVS and CDR2 FQNEAQ come from the germline V gene. The CDR3 consists of 14 residues. V was trimmed by 5 bases and J by 4 bases, leaving 14 bases between them. CDR3: CASSLGGGAETQYF. The CDR3 bases are TGTGCCAGCAGCCTAGGGGGGGGAGCAGAGACCCAGTACTTC.

V is TRBV5-1 and J is TRBJ2-2, with 11 bases fitting TRBD2. Germline V gene data show CDR1 as SGHRS and CDR2 as YFSETQ. Losses at the gene ends were 4 bases for V and 4 bases for J; bases not matched to a gene: 3. CDR3 length equals 15 residues. The DNA for the CDR3 is TGCGCCAGCAGCAGACTAGCGGGAATCACCGGGGAGCTGTTTTTT. It yields the protein CASSRLAGITGELFF.

In nucleotides, the CDR3 is TGCAGCGCAAATAGGGAGAGCACTGAAGCTTTCTTT. It yields the protein CSANRESTEAFF. The rearrangement uses TRBV29-1 and TRBJ1-1; no firm D call. From germline, CDR1 is SQVTM and CDR2 ANQGSEA. V was clipped by 7 bases and J by 4 bases, with 13 bases between them. CDR3 length equals 12 residues.

The rearrangement uses TRBV27 and TRBJ2-5, with 8 bases matching TRBD2. Germline V gene data show CDR1 as MNHEY and CDR2 as SMNVEV (reference sequence). V dropped 0 bases and J dropped 5; count of bases not matched to a gene: 14. This CDR3 has 18 amino acids. The CDR3 loop is CASSLSVVKRGRAETQYF. The CDR3 coding sequence is TGTGCCAGCAGTTTATCCGTCGTTAAGCGGGGGAGGGCGGAGACCCAGTACTTC.

V usage is TRBV7-2 and J usage is TRBJ2-2; the match to TRBD2 covers 13 bases. The CDR3 is 15 amino acids. Germline CDR1 is SGHTA and CDR2 is FQGNSA. The junction had 0 bases not matched to a gene; V was cut back by 2 bases and J by 6 bases. As DNA, the CDR3 is TGTGCCAGCAGCTTAACTAGCGGGGGGGCCGGGGAGCTGTTTTTT. Encoded protein: CASSLTSGGAGELFF.

A few counts support this clone. The CDR3 region is CASSASGDTQAQYF. CDR3 in DNA: TGCGCCAGCAGTGCTAGCGGAGACACTCAGGCGCAGTATTTT. V gene TRBV5-1 combines with J gene TRBJ2-3, with TRBD2 matching 7 bases. The CDR3 totals 14 residues. V dropped 5 bases and J dropped 10; count of bases not matched to a gene: 13. Germline CDR1 reads SGHRS; CDR2 reads YFSETQ.

V usage is TRBV4-1 and J usage is TRBJ2-5, with TRBD2 matching over 13 bases. This CDR3 comprises 14 residues. Germline CDR1 MGHRA, CDR2 YSYEKL. V lost 4 bases, J lost 5 bases, and 1 base stayed unmatched. The chain's CDR3 is CASSPGLAGETQYF. The CDR3 DNA sequence: TGCGCCAGCAGCCCGGGACTAGCGGGGGAGACCCAGTACTTC.

This chain links TRBV15 with TRBJ2-1; D is possibly TRBD2 (5 bases). The V gene's germline CDR1 is LNHNV and CDR2 YYDKDF (reference sequence). The CDR3 is 16 amino acids. Deletions cut 5 bases from V and 7 bases from J, with 21 bases between. Written as DNA, the CDR3 is TGTGCCACCAGCCCCTCTCTGGGCTCGGGGTGGAATGAGCAGTTCTTC. Translated: CATSPSLGSGWNEQFF. The complete variable domain, with remaining parts taken from reference TRBV15 and TRBJ2-1, reads DAMVIQNPRYQVTQFGKPVTLSCSQTLNHNVMYWYQQKSSQAPKLLFHYYDKDFNNEADTPDNFQSRRPNTSFCFLDIRSPGLGDTAMYLCATSPSLGSGWNEQFFGPGTRLTVL.

This chain connects TRBV11-3 to TRBJ2-2; possible D gene TRBD2, 5 bases. V dropped 5 bases and J dropped 7 bases, with 8 bases sitting between them. Germline CDR1 and CDR2: SGHNT and YENEEA. The CDR3 has 12 residues. As DNA, the CDR3 is TGTGCCAGCAGCCGGGGTCGCGGGGAGCTGTTTTTT. Amino acids: CASSRGRGELFF.

This chain links TRBV2 with TRBJ2-1; the D gene is possibly TRBD2 (5 bases). V was trimmed by 0 bases and J by 13 bases, leaving 13 bases between them. The CDR3 is 13 amino acids. The germline gives CDR1 SNHLY, CDR2 FYNNEI. The CDR3 nucleotides are TGTGCCAGCAGTGAAGCGCGCCGGGGTGGACAGTTCTTC. This sequence encodes CASSEARRGGQFF.

This sequence joins TRBV19 and TRBJ2-1, with TRBD2 matching 12 bases. Germline V gene sequence: CDR1 LNHDA, CDR2 SQIVND (reference sequence). V trimming: 6 bases; J trimming: 4 bases; junction bases outside the gene matches: 4. CDR3 length equals 15 residues. In nucleotides, the CDR3 is TGTGCCAGTAGACGGACTAGCGGGAAATACAATGAGCAGTTCTTC. Translation: CASRRTSGKYNEQFF.

The chain combines TRBV7-2 with TRBJ2-3; 10 nucleotides align to TRBD2. This CDR3 spans 17 amino acids. Germline CDR1 SGHTA, CDR2 FQGNSA. V lost 1 base to trimming and J lost 5 bases; unmatched junction nucleotides: 9. The CDR3 loop is CASSLVGAGGPGDTQYF. Written as DNA, the CDR3 is TGTGCCAGCAGCTTAGTTGGAGCGGGAGGGCCGGGAGATACGCAGTATTTT.